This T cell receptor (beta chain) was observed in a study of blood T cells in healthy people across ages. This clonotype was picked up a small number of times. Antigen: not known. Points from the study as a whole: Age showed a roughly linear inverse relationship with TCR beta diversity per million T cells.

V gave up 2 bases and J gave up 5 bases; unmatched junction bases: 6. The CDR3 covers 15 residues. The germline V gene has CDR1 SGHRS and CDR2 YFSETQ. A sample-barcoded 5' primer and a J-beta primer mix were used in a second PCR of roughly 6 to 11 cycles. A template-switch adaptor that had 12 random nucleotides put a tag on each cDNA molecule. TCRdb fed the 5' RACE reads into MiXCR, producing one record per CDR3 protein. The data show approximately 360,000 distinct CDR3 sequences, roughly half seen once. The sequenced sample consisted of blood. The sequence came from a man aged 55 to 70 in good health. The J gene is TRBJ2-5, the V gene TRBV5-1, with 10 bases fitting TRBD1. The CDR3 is CASSFDRGPGETQYF. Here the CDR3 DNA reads TGCGCCAGCAGCTTCGACAGGGGGCCGGGGGAGACCCAGTACTTC.